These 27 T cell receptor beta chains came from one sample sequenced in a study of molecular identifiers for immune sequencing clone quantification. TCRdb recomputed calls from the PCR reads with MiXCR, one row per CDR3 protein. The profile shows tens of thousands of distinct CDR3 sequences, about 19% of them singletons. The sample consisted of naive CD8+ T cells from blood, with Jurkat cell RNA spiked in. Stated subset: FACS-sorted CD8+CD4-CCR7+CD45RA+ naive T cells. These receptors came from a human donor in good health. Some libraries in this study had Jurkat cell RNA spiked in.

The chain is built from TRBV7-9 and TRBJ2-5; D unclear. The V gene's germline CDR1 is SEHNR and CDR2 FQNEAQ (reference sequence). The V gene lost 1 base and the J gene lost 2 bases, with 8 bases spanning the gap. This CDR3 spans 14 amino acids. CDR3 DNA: TGTGCCAGCAGCTTAGGTCTAGGGCAAGAGACCCAGTACTTC. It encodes CASSLGLGQETQYF. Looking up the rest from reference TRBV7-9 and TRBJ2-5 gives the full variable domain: DTGVSQNPRHKITKRGQNVTFRCDPISEHNRLYWYRQTLGQGPEFLTYFQNEAQLEKSRLLSDRFSAERPKGSFSTLEIQRTEQGDSAMYLCASSLGLGQETQYFGPGTRLLVL.

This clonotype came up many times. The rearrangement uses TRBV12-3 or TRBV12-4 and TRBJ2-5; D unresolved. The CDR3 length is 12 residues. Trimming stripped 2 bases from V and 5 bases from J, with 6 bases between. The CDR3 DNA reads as TGTGCCAGCAGTTTATATGAGGAGACCCAGTACTTC. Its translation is CASSLYEETQYF.

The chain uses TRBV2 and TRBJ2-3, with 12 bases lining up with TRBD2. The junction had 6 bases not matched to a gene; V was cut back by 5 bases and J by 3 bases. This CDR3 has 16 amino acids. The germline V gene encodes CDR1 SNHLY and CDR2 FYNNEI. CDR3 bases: TGTGCCAGCAGTAATGGACTAGCGGGGACAACAGATACGCAGTATTTT. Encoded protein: CASSNGLAGTTDTQYF.

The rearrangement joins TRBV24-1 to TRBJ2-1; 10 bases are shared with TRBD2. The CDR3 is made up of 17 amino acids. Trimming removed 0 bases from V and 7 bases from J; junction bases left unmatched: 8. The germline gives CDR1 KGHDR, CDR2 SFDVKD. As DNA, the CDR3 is TGTGCCACCAGTGATTTGGGGCTAGCGGGAGCAGCGAATGAGCAGTTCTTC. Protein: CATSDLGLAGAANEQFF.

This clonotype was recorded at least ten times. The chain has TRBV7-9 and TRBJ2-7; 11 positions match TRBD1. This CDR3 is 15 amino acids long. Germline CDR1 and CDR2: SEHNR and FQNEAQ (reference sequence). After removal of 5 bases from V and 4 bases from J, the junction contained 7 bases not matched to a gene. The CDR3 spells CASSGRGQGAYEQYF. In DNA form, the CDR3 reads TGTGCCAGCAGCGGCCGTGGACAGGGGGCTTACGAGCAGTACTTC.

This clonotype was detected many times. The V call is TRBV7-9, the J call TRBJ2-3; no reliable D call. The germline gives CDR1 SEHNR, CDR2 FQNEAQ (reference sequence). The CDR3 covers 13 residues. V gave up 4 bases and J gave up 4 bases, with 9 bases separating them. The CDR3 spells CASSSPLPDTQYF. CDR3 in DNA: TGTGCCAGCAGCTCCCCGTTGCCAGATACGCAGTATTTT.

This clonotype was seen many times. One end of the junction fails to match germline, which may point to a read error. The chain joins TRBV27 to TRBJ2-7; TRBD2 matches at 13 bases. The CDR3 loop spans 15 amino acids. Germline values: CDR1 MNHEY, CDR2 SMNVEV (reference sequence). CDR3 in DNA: TGTGCCAGCAGTTTACATCTCGGACTAGCGGGAGAGCTTGACTTC. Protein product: CASSLHLGLAGELDF.

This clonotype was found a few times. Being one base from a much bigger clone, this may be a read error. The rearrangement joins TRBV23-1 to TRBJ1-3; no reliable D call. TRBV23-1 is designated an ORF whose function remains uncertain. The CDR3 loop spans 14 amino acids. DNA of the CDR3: TGCGCCAGCAGCCATCGGACTGCTGGAAGCACCATATATTTT. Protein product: CASSHRTAGSTIYF.

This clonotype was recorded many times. Here the CDR3 DNA reads TGTGCCTCACAGAGACGACAGGGCACAGATACGCAGTATTTT. Translated: CASQRRQGTDTQYF. This chain connects TRBV2 to TRBJ2-3, with D possibly being TRBD1 (6 bases). Germline CDR1 and CDR2: SNHLY and FYNNEI. The CDR3 covers 14 residues. V lost 11 bases and J lost 1, with 16 bases in between.

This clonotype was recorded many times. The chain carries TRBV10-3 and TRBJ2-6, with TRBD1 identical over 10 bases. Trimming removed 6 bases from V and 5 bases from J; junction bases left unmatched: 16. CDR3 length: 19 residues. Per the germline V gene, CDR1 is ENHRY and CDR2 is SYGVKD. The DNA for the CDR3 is TGTGCCATCAGATGGACAGGGGGGGACTACAAAACAAGGGCCAACGTCCTGACTTTC. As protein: CAIRWTGGDYKTRANVLTF.

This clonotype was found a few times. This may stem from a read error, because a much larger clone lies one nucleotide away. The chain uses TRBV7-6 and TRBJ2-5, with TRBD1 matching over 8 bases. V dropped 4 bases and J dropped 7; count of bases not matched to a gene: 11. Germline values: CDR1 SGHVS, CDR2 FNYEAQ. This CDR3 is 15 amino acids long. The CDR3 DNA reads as TGTGCCAGCAGCTCCCCCGGACAGGGTGAGGCGACCCAGTACTTC. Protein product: CASSSPGQGEATQYF.

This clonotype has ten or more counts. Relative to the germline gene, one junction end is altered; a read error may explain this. In DNA form, the CDR3 reads TGTGCTAGCAGCCTTGATCAGTACACAGATACGCAGTATTTT. Protein product: CASSLDQYTDTQYF. The V and J genes are TRBV7-7 and TRBJ2-3; D gene unclear. The CDR3 extends over 14 amino acids. Germline assignment: CDR1 SSHAT and CDR2 FNYEAQ (reference sequence). The full variable domain, in which reference TRBV7-7 and TRBJ2-3 provide the parts outside the CDR3, is GAGVSQSPRYKVTKRGQDVTLRCDPISSHATLYWYQQALGQGPEFLTYFNYEAQPDKSGLPSDRFSAERPEGSISTLTIQRTEQRDSAMYRCASSLDQYTDTQYFGPGTRLTVL.

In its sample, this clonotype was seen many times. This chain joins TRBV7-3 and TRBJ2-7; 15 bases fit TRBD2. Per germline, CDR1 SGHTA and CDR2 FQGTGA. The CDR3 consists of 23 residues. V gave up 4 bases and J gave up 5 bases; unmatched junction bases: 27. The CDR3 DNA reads TGTGCCAGCAGCTCAGTATGGGTGGAAGCCGGACTAGCGGGAGGGCCCACTGCCAACGAGCAGTACTTC. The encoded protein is CASSSVWVEAGLAGGPTANEQYF.

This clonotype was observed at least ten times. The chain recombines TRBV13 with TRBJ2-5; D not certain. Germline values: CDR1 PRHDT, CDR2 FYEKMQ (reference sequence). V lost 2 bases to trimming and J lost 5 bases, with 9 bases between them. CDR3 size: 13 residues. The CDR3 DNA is TGTGCCAGCAGCTTATTCCCCGGGGAGACCCAGTACTTC. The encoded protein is CASSLFPGETQYF.

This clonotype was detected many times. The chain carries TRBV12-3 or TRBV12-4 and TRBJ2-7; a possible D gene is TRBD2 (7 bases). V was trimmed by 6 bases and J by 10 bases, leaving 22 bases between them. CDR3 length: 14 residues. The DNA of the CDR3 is TGTGCCAGCAGCTTACTGGGGGGGCGCTATGAACAGTACTTC. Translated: CASSLLGGRYEQYF.

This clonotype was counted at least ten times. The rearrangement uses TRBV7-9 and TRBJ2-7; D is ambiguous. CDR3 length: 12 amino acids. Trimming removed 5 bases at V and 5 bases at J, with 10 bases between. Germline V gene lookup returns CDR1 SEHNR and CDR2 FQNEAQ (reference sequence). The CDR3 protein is CASSPDRDEQYF. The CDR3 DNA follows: TGTGCCAGCAGCCCTGACCGGGACGAGCAGTACTTC.

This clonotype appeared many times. In DNA form, the CDR3 reads TGTGCCAGCAGAAACATGGGAGGGACTGAAGCTTTCTTT. This encodes CASRNMGGTEAFF. The chain recombines TRBV27 with TRBJ1-1, with unresolved D. V lost 6 bases and J lost 5, with 13 bases in between. Germline values: CDR1 MNHEY, CDR2 SMNVEV (reference sequence). The CDR3 has 13 residues.

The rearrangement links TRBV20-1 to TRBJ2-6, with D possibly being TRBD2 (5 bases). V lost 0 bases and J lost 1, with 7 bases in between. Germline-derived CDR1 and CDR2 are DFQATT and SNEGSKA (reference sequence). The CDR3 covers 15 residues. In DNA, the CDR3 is TGCAGTGCTAGAGAGGGAGATTCTGGGGCCAACGTCCTGACTTTC. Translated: CSAREGDSGANVLTF.

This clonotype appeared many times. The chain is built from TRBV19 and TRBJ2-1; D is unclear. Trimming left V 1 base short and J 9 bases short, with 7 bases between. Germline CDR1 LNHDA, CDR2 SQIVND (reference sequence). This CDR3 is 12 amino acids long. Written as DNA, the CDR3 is TGTGCCAGTAGTATAGGGGCCCGTGAGCAGTTCTTC. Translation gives CASSIGAREQFF.

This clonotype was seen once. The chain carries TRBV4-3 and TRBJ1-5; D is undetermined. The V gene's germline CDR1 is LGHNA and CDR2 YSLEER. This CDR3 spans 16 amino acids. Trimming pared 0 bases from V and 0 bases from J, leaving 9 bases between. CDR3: CASSQDKGRSNQPQHF. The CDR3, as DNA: TGCGCCAGCAGCCAAGATAAAGGGCGTAGCAATCAGCCCCAGCATTTT.

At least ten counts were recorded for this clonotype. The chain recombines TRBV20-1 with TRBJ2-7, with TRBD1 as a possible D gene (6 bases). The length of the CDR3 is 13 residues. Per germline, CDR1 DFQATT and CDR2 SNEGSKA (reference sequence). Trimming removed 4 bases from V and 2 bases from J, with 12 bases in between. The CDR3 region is CSAIEDRPYEQYF. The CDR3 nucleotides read TGCAGTGCTATTGAGGACAGACCCTACGAGCAGTACTTC.

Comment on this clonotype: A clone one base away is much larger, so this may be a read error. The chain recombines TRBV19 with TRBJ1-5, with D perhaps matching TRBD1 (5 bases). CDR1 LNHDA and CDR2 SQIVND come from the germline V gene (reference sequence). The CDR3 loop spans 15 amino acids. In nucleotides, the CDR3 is TGTTCCAGTAGTATCGGGACCGCTAGCAATCAGCCCCAGCATTTT. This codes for CSSSIGTASNQPQHF.

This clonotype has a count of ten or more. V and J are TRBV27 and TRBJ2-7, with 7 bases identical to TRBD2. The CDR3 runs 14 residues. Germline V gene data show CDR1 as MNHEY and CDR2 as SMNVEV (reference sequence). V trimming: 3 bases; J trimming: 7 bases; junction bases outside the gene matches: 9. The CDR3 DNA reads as TGTGCCAGCAGTTTCGGGGGAGAAGCGGGAGAGCAGTACTTC. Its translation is CASSFGGEAGEQYF.

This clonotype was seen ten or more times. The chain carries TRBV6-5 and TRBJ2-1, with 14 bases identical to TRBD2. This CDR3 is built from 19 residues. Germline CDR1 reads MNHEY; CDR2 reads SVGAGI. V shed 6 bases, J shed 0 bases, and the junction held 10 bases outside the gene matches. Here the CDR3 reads CASRLRTSGRHISYNEQFF. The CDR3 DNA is TGTGCCAGCAGACTAAGGACTAGCGGGAGGCACATCTCCTACAATGAGCAGTTCTTC.

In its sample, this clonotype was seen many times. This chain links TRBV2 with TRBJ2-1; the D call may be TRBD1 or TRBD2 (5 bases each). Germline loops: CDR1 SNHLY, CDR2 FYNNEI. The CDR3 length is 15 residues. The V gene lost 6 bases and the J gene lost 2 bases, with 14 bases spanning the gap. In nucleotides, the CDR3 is TGTGCCAGCAGGGGGGACGGAGTAACCTACAATGAGCAGTTCTTC. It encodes CASRGDGVTYNEQFF.

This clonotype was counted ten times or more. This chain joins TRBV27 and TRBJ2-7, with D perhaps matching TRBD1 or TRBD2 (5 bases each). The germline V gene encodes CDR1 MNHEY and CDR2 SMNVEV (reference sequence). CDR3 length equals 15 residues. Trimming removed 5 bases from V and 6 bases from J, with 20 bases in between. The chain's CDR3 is CASSTLGAVMSEQYF. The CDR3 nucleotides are TGTGCCAGCAGTACCCTCGGGGCTGTGATGTCCGAGCAGTACTTC.

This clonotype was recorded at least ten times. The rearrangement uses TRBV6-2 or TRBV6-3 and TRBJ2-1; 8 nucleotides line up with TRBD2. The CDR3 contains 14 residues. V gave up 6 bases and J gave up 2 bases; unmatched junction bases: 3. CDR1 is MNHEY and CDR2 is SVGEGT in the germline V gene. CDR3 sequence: CASSWTSPYNEQFF. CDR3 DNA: TGTGCCAGCAGCTGGACTAGCCCCTACAATGAGCAGTTCTTC.